This T cell receptor beta chain was recovered during a study of identical twins. Germline V gene data show CDR1 as LGHDT and CDR2 as YNNKEL (reference sequence). This CDR3 contains 15 residues. The junction had 5 bases not matched to a gene; V was cut back by 5 bases and J by 5 bases. TCRdb re-analysed the 5' RACE reads in MiXCR, keeping a single row per CDR3 protein. Altogether about 470,000 distinct CDR3 sequences are present, 24% being singletons, with the ten largest covering over 2.5%. The same sample was also studied in work on T cells expressing NK-cell markers. From that study: One observes that, in several donors, these clonotypes were also the leading ones within the CD3+CD56-NKG2C+ fraction.

Sample: CD4+ T cells sorted from blood. The gene calls are TRBV3-1 and TRBJ1-6, with 8 bases lining up with TRBD1. The clonotype comes from a woman aged 18-35 years in good health. The CDR3 bases are TGTGCCAGCAGCAGGGGACAGGCCAATAATTCACCCCTCCACTTT. This gives the protein CASSRGQANNSPLHF.